This T cell receptor (beta chain) was documented in a study of cytomegalovirus exposure and HLA in healthy donors. With 60 Vbeta and 13 Jbeta primers, the PCR was carried out. The protocol was immunoSEQ multiplex PCR, while the TCRdb copy is restricted to in-frame clones and leaves out a portion. The sample includes 60,000 to 70,000 clones, about 61% of them seen just once. Germline V gene data show CDR1 as MGHDK and CDR2 as SYGVNS. V lost 4 bases and J lost 1, with 16 bases in between. CDR3 length: 16 amino acids. Sequenced: PBMCs. The chain couples TRBV25-1 to TRBJ2-5, with D perhaps TRBD2 (6 bases). This TCR derives from a woman aged 45-59 years in good health and CMV-seronegative. The CDR3 here is CASSGRRGLVQETQYF. The CDR3 coding sequence is TGTGCCAGCAGTGGAAGGAGGGGCCTCGTCCAAGAGACCCAGTACTTC.